These 14 T cell receptor beta chains originate from one sample sequenced in a study of T cell repertoires in cytomegalovirus infection. TCRdb passed the reads through MiXCR, listing each CDR3 protein once. The table lists a few hundred thousand distinct CDR3 sequences, 15% to 20% of them singletons. Sequenced sample: PBMCs. These receptors were obtained from a human donor in good health (CMV status not recorded). Some clones in this sample may be carry-over from other donors' samples.

Only a few counts were recorded for this clonotype. The CDR3 nucleotides read TGTGCCAGCAGCCAACGACGCGGGGGCCTTTACAATGAGCAGTTCTTC. It encodes CASSQRRGGLYNEQFF. The chain combines TRBV14 with TRBJ2-1; maybe TRBD2 (7 bases). The CDR3 runs to 16 residues. Germline loops: CDR1 SGHDN, CDR2 FVKESK. V lost 2 bases, J lost 4 bases, and 15 bases lay in between.

This rearrangement joins TRBV20-1 to TRBJ1-2, with 8 bases lining up with TRBD1. Looked up from germline, CDR1 is DFQATT and CDR2 is SNEGSKA (reference sequence). The CDR3 extends over 13 amino acids. Trimming took 6 bases from V and 8 from J; bases not matched to a gene: 11. The CDR3 DNA follows: TGCAGTGCAACCCGAACAGGGGGGGGCGGCTACACCTTC. Its protein product is CSATRTGGGGYTF.

The rearrangement links TRBV5-4 to TRBJ2-3, with D possibly TRBD1 on 6 matching bases. Between the trimmed V and J ends, which lost 4 bases and 6 bases, there was a span of 15 bases. Germline V CDR1 and CDR2: SGHNT, YYREEE (reference sequence). There are 14 residues in the CDR3. Written as DNA, the CDR3 is TGTGCCAGCAGCATCATAGCAGGGGCCGATACGCAGTATTTT. Residues: CASSIIAGADTQYF.

The CDR3: CASRSPASGSYEQYF. Here the CDR3 DNA reads TGTGCCAGCAGGTCCCCGGCTAGCGGGAGCTACGAGCAGTACTTC. V usage is TRBV28 and J usage is TRBJ2-7, with 10 bases aligning to TRBD2. Looked up from germline, CDR1 is MDHEN and CDR2 is SYDVKM. This CDR3 region has 15 residues. Germline trimming cut 6 bases from V and 3 bases from J; bases unmatched to any gene: 8. Together with reference TRBV28 and TRBJ2-7, the CDR3 gives the full variable domain: DVKVTQSSRYLVKRTGEKVFLECVQDMDHENMFWYRQDPGLGLRLIYFSYDVKMKEKGDIPEGYSVSREKKERFSLILESASTNQTSMYLCASRSPASGSYEQYFGPGTRLTVT.

There are a few counts of this clonotype. The chain employs TRBV20-1 and TRBJ1-5; D call uncertain. Trimming pared 1 base from V and 6 bases from J, leaving 10 bases between. The germline gives CDR1 DFQATT, CDR2 SNEGSKA (reference sequence). The CDR3 length is 13 residues. This chain's CDR3 is CSARAGEGQPQHF. The CDR3 nucleotides are TGCAGTGCTAGAGCCGGGGAGGGTCAGCCCCAGCATTTT.

This clonotype was counted only a few times. V usage is TRBV15 and J usage is TRBJ2-1; TRBD2 agrees at 8 bases. This CDR3 region has 13 residues. Trimming took 1 base from V and 15 from J; bases not matched to a gene: 8. The germline V gene has CDR1 LNHNV and CDR2 YYDKDF (reference sequence). DNA for the CDR3: TGTGCCACCAGCAGAGTAGACAGCGGGGGACCGTTCTTC. Its translation is CATSRVDSGGPFF.

This chain links TRBV6-1 with TRBJ2-3; D is ambiguous. V was trimmed by 6 bases and J by 1 base, leaving 17 bases between them. This CDR3 is built from 16 residues. Per germline, CDR1 MNHNS and CDR2 SASEGT. CDR3 nucleotides: TGTGCCAGCAGCTCCGACGGCTCTTCTCGCACAGATACGCAGTATTTT. Its translation: CASSSDGSSRTDTQYF.

This clonotype was seen a handful of times. The genes are TRBV28 and TRBJ1-1; D not resolved. The CDR3 consists of 11 residues. Germline V gene data show CDR1 as MDHEN and CDR2 as SYDVKM. Trimming removed 4 bases at V and 5 bases at J, with 5 bases between. The CDR3 is CASSYLTEAFF. The CDR3, as DNA: TGTGCCAGCAGTTACCTAACTGAAGCTTTCTTT.

Points on this clonotype: Mismatch with germline at one junction end may stem from a read error. The CDR3 loop reads CRARDPGTDYGYTF. The CDR3 coding sequence is TGCAGAGCTAGAGATCCTGGGACAGACTATGGCTACACCTTC. The rearrangement links TRBV20-1 to TRBJ1-2, with 7 bases matching TRBD1. CDR1 and CDR2 (germline): DFQATT, SNEGSKA (reference sequence). The CDR3 spans 14 residues.

This clonotype was counted at least ten times. CDR3 sequence reads: CASSHLAGGETQYF. The CDR3 nucleotides read TGTGCCAGCAGTCACCTAGCGGGGGGGGAGACCCAGTACTTC. The chain carries TRBV6-1 and TRBJ2-5, with TRBD2 matching over 12 bases. This CDR3 contains 14 residues. V lost 5 bases, J lost 5 bases, and 3 bases stayed unmatched. Germline V CDR1 and CDR2: MNHNS, SASEGT.

This clonotype was observed a handful of times. This chain uses TRBV6-6 with TRBJ1-6, with 9 bases that match TRBD1. V dropped 7 bases and J dropped 9; count of bases not matched to a gene: 13. CDR1 MNHNY and CDR2 SVGAGI come from the germline V gene (reference sequence). There are 16 residues in the CDR3. The CDR3: CASTSGGGTGRSPLHF. The DNA for the CDR3 is TGTGCCAGCACCAGTGGGGGGGGGACAGGGCGTTCACCCCTCCACTTT.

This clonotype was seen ten or more times. The chain has TRBV7-2 and TRBJ2-7, with D possibly called TRBD1 or TRBD2 (6 bases each). CDR1 and CDR2 (germline): SGHTA, FQGNSA. Between the trimmed V and J ends, which lost 5 bases and 4 bases, there was a span of 12 bases. This CDR3 region has 13 residues. The CDR3, as DNA: TGTGCCAGCAGCAATAGGGGGGTATACGAGCAGTACTTC. Translating gives CASSNRGVYEQYF. Filled out from reference TRBV7-2 and TRBJ2-7, the complete variable domain reads GAGVSQSPSNKVTEKGKDVELRCDPISGHTALYWYRQSLGQGLEFLIYFQGNSAPDKSGLPSDRFSAERTGGSVSTLTIQRTQQEDSAVYLCASSNRGVYEQYFGPGTRLTVT.

This clonotype was seen at least ten times. V gene TRBV7-2 combines with J gene TRBJ1-1, with D tentatively TRBD1 (5 bases). The CDR3 has 14 residues. V was pared by 2 bases and J by 4 bases, with 11 bases between. Germline V CDR1 and CDR2: SGHTA, FQGNSA. CDR3 residues: CASSLSRERTEAFF. CDR3 sequence (DNA): TGTGCCAGCAGCTTAAGCAGGGAGCGCACTGAAGCTTTCTTT.

This clonotype was seen at least ten times. V usage is TRBV11-2 and J usage is TRBJ2-1; the D gene is possibly TRBD1 (6 bases). The V end lost 0 bases, the J end lost 13 bases, and 13 bases lay between the germline ends. The germline CDR1 and CDR2 sequences are SGHAT and FQNNGV. This CDR3 contains 13 residues. The CDR3 reads CASSLEQGTLQFF. CDR3 DNA sequence: TGTGCCAGCAGCTTAGAACAGGGAACTTTACAGTTCTTC.